This entry lists 25 T cell receptor beta chains sequenced from one sample in a study of Ad26.COV2.S vaccination and SARS-CoV-2 variants. TCRdb keeps only in-frame clones here, not all; method: immunoSEQ multiplex PCR. The sample contains about 350,000 clones, approximately 85% of which appear only once. Treatment: roughly 20 received Ad26.COV2.S at low or high dose, single or two shots; five or six received placebo; per-sample allocation not given. Following the first vaccine or placebo injection, samples were taken on day 63. This sample comprised peripheral blood, obtained in a trial of Ad26.COV2.S vaccine versus placebo. These receptor sequences come from a person aged 18 to 65 who received the Ad26.COV2.S COVID-19 vaccine or a placebo.

This clone has just a few counts. This chain links TRBV20-1 with TRBJ1-1; tentatively, D is TRBD1 (6 bases). The length of the CDR3 is 15 residues. Trimming pared 3 bases from V and 0 bases from J, leaving 14 bases between. Germline V gives CDR1 DFQATT, CDR2 SNEGSKA (reference sequence). The CDR3 nucleotides are TGCAGTGCTAGTGGCGGGACATCGATGAACACTGAAGCTTTCTTT. This sequence encodes CSASGGTSMNTEAFF.

V usage is TRBV29-1 and J usage is TRBJ2-5; 8 positions match TRBD2. This CDR3 is built from 14 residues. V lost 3 bases and J lost 2; bases outside the gene matches: 5. Per germline, CDR1 SQVTM and CDR2 ANQGSEA. The CDR3 sequence is CSVDGGGFQETQYF. DNA for the CDR3: TGCAGCGTTGATGGCGGGGGGTTTCAAGAGACCCAGTACTTC.

The rearrangement uses TRBV12-5 and TRBJ2-1; tentatively, D is TRBD1 or TRBD2 (5 bases each). Germline lookup yields CDR1 LGHNT and CDR2 FRNRAP. The CDR3 consists of 14 residues. The CDR3: CTVGGYAYYNEQFF. The CDR3 DNA sequence: TGTACAGTTGGGGGATACGCTTACTACAATGAGCAGTTCTTC.

The CDR3 sequence is CASSLVGGGTGNTIYF. The CDR3 coding sequence is TGTGCCAGCAGCTTAGTGGGAGGGGGGACTGGAAACACCATATATTTT. The rearrangement joins TRBV7-2 to TRBJ1-3; D might be TRBD1 (6 bases). Between the trimmed V and J ends, which lost 1 base and 2 bases, there was a span of 12 bases. This CDR3 is 16 amino acids long. Germline V lookup: CDR1 SGHTA, CDR2 FQGNSA.

The rearrangement joins TRBV6-4 to TRBJ1-6, with D possibly TRBD1 on 6 matching bases. The CDR3 extends over 11 amino acids. Trimming cost V 7 bases and J 8 bases, with 6 bases left between them. CDR1 and CDR2 (germline): MRHNA, SNTAGT. CDR3 in amino acids: CASTGDSPLHF. Here the CDR3 DNA reads TGTGCCAGCACAGGGGATTCACCCCTCCACTTT.

The J gene is TRBJ1-6, the V gene TRBV28, with TRBD1 matching 9 bases. Looked up from germline, CDR1 is MDHEN and CDR2 is SYDVKM. V shed 3 bases and J 13 bases; nucleotides not matched to a gene: 10. The CDR3 has 15 amino acids. The CDR3 here is CASSLPGQGGLPLHF. The CDR3 DNA follows: TGTGCCAGCAGTTTGCCGGGACAGGGAGGTTTGCCCCTCCACTTT. Full variable domain (missing parts from reference TRBV28 and TRBJ1-6): DVKVTQSSRYLVKRTGEKVFLECVQDMDHENMFWYRQDPGLGLRLIYFSYDVKMKEKGDIPEGYSVSREKKERFSLILESASTNQTSMYLCASSLPGQGGLPLHFGNGTRLTVT.

V usage is TRBV29-1 and J usage is TRBJ2-1, with 8 bases aligning to TRBD1. The J segment lost 9 bases and the V segment lost 6 bases, leaving 13 bases of the junction unmatched. CDR3 length: 14 amino acids. Germline V CDR1 and CDR2: SQVTM, ANQGSEA. The CDR3 loop reads CSVRTGRRSGEQFF. Written as DNA, the CDR3 is TGCAGCGTGAGGACAGGGAGACGCTCGGGTGAGCAGTTCTTC.

The V and J genes are TRBV2 and TRBJ1-2, with TRBD1 matching over 8 bases. Trimming cost V 3 bases and J 4 bases; bases outside gene matches: 7. The CDR3 is 15 amino acids. Germline CDR1 and CDR2: SNHLY and FYNNEI. CDR3 DNA: TGTGCCAGCAGTGATTTTGGACAGGGCATCTATGGCTACACCTTC. It encodes CASSDFGQGIYGYTF.

A remark on this clone: Other DNA sequences within the sample encode an identical CDR3. The rearrangement uses TRBV18 and TRBJ2-7; 12 positions agree with TRBD1. CDR1 KGHSH and CDR2 LQKENI come from the germline V gene. The trim removed 3 bases at V and 4 bases at J, leaving 1 base unmatched. This CDR3 has 14 amino acids. The CDR3 nucleotides read TGTGCCAGCTCACCGGGACAGGGGGCTTACGAGCAGTACTTC. It yields the protein CASSPGQGAYEQYF.

The gene calls are TRBV18 and TRBJ2-3; no reliable D call. The CDR3 covers 12 residues. CDR1 KGHSH and CDR2 LQKENI come from the germline V gene. Between the trimmed V and J ends, which lost 2 bases and 6 bases, there was a span of 6 bases. Here the CDR3 reads CASSPTQDTQYF. The DNA for the CDR3 is TGTGCCAGCTCACCAACGCAGGATACGCAGTATTTT.

The chain employs TRBV3-1 (or the pseudogene TRBV3-2) and TRBJ1-6, with 8 bases fitting TRBD1. The CDR3 is 17 residues long. V was clipped by 1 base and J by 10 bases; unmatched bases: 12. The germline gives CDR1 LGHDT, CDR2 YNNKEL (reference sequence). The CDR3 spells CASSQGLDRGYGSPLHF. The CDR3 DNA sequence: TGTGCCAGCAGCCAAGGCCTCGACAGGGGTTACGGATCACCCCTCCACTTT.

The DNA of the CDR3 is TGTGCCAGCTCTCCAACAGGTTCTGATGGCTACACCTTC. Translating it yields CASSPTGSDGYTF. The rearrangement joins TRBV18 to TRBJ1-2; tentative D call: TRBD1 (5 bases). The V end was cut by 6 bases, the J end by 6 bases, with 14 bases between. Germline V CDR1 and CDR2: KGHSH, LQKENI. This CDR3 comprises 13 residues.

This clone was seen only once. This chain links TRBV3-1 (or the pseudogene TRBV3-2) with TRBJ2-7; 10 nucleotides align to TRBD2. The CDR3 runs 18 residues. Germline CDR1 and CDR2: LGHDT and YNNKEL (reference sequence). V was pared by 2 bases and J by 1 base, with 11 bases of the junction left unmatched. The CDR3 spells CASSQWASGRGGSYEQYF. The DNA for the CDR3 is TGTGCCAGCAGCCAATGGGCTAGCGGGAGAGGGGGTTCCTACGAGCAGTACTTC.

The rearrangement uses TRBV7-2 and TRBJ2-5; D is uncertain. CDR3 length: 13 residues. V was trimmed by 5 bases and J by 1 base, leaving 8 bases between them. Per the germline V gene, CDR1 is SGHTA and CDR2 is FQGNSA. In DNA form, the CDR3 reads TGTGCCAGCAGCCGGGCGGTCCAAGAGACCCAGTACTTC. Its translation is CASSRAVQETQYF.

The chain combines TRBV5-4 with TRBJ1-1; 9 nucleotides line up with TRBD1. This CDR3 is built from 14 residues. The J segment lost 8 bases and the V segment lost 5 bases, leaving 10 bases of the junction unmatched. The germline V gene encodes CDR1 SGHNT and CDR2 YYREEE (reference sequence). CDR3 protein: CASSTGTGNIEAFF. In DNA, the CDR3 is TGTGCCAGCAGTACCGGGACAGGGAATATCGAAGCTTTCTTT.

V is TRBV6-5 and J is TRBJ1-6; D may be TRBD1 (5 bases). Trimming took off 2 bases at V and 9 bases at J, with 11 bases between the two ends. The CDR3 contains 14 residues. Germline V CDR1 and CDR2: MNHEY, SVGAGI. The CDR3 is CASSYGGRSSPLHF. CDR3 bases: TGTGCCAGCAGTTACGGGGGTCGTAGTTCACCCCTCCACTTT.

This chain uses TRBV7-2 with TRBJ1-6; the D is unclear. CDR1 SGHTA and CDR2 FQGNSA come from the germline V gene. Between the trimmed V and J ends, which lost 5 bases and 0 bases, there was a span of 17 bases. The CDR3 extends over 18 amino acids. The CDR3 sequence: CASSVIVELGSYNSPLHF. The DNA of the CDR3 is TGTGCCAGCAGCGTCATAGTCGAATTGGGCTCCTATAATTCACCCCTCCACTTT.

The chain recombines TRBV3-1 (or the pseudogene TRBV3-2) with TRBJ2-3; 11 nucleotides agree with TRBD2. The CDR3 extends over 16 amino acids. Germline CDR1 reads LGHDT; CDR2 reads YNNKEL (reference sequence). J lost 5 bases, V lost 4 bases, and 8 bases had no gene match. CDR3 loop: CASSRPLAGGGDTQYF. The DNA of the CDR3 is TGTGCCAGCAGCCGACCCCTAGCGGGGGGTGGAGATACGCAGTATTTT.

The table lists this clone with a count of one. The chain combines TRBV3-1 (or the pseudogene TRBV3-2) with TRBJ2-4; D possibly uses TRBD1 or TRBD2 (6 bases each). Germline V gene sequence: CDR1 LGHDT, CDR2 YNNKEL (reference sequence). Trimming shortened V by 0 bases and J by 8 bases, and 20 bases separated the two germline ends. The length of the CDR3 is 17 residues. CDR3 amino acids: CASSQDRQVGTVDIQYF. In DNA form, the CDR3 reads TGTGCCAGCAGCCAAGATAGACAGGTCGGGACTGTGGACATTCAGTACTTC.

The chain links TRBV19 to TRBJ1-2; D call uncertain. The V end was cut by 4 bases, the J end by 2 bases, with 8 bases between. Germline assignment: CDR1 LNHDA and CDR2 SQIVND (reference sequence). This CDR3 comprises 13 residues. The CDR3 here is CASSKRGNYGYTF. Written as DNA, the CDR3 is TGTGCCAGTAGTAAGCGAGGGAACTATGGCTACACCTTC.

The rearrangement uses TRBV4-1 and TRBJ2-7; the D is unclear. Germline-derived CDR1 and CDR2 are MGHRA and YSYEKL. This CDR3 is built from 13 residues. V was pared by 0 bases and J by 0 bases, with 3 bases between. CDR3 protein: CASSQDASYEQYF. In DNA form, the CDR3 reads TGCGCCAGCAGCCAAGACGCCTCCTACGAGCAGTACTTC.

This chain joins TRBV5-1 and TRBJ2-1, with 12 bases that match TRBD2. Germline lookup yields CDR1 SGHRS and CDR2 YFSETQ. The CDR3 length is 19 residues. The V segment lost 0 bases and the J segment 2 bases; nucleotides outside the gene matches: 9. In DNA, the CDR3 is TGCGCCAGCAGCTTGGACTTGGCTAGCGGGAGGGGCACCTACAATGAGCAGTTCTTC. Translation: CASSLDLASGRGTYNEQFF.

This chain uses TRBV4-3 with TRBJ2-5; D possibly uses TRBD1 or TRBD2 (6 bases each). CDR1 and CDR2 (germline): LGHNA, YSLEER. The CDR3 has 15 amino acids. Between the trimmed V and J ends, which lost 2 bases and 5 bases, there was a span of 15 bases. The CDR3 DNA sequence: TGCGCCAGCAGCCAACAACAGGGTCGGGGGGAGACCCAGTACTTC. Translation: CASSQQQGRGETQYF.

The chain has TRBV18 and TRBJ1-1; D is unresolved. The CDR3 loop spans 13 amino acids. Trimming pared 0 bases from V and 8 bases from J, leaving 10 bases between. CDR1 is KGHSH, CDR2 LQKENI, per germline. The CDR3: CASSPPQSREAFF. DNA for the CDR3: TGTGCCAGCTCACCACCGCAAAGTCGGGAAGCTTTCTTT. The complete variable domain, with remaining parts taken from reference TRBV18 and TRBJ1-1, reads NAGVMQNPRHLVRRRGQEARLRCSPMKGHSHVYWYRQLPEEGLKFMVYLQKENIIDESGMPKERFSAEFPKEGPSILRIQQVVRGDSAAYFCASSPPQSREAFFGQGTRLTVV.

The rearrangement links TRBV9 to TRBJ2-3, with D possibly TRBD2 on 7 matching bases. Trimming removed 6 bases from V and 2 bases from J, with 22 bases in between. The germline gives CDR1 SGDLS, CDR2 YYNGEE. CDR3 length equals 17 residues. CDR3 sequence (DNA): TGTGCCAGCACCCGGGGAGGGGGGGGCCGAACCACAGATACGCAGTATTTT. Its protein product is CASTRGGGGRTTDTQYF. The whole variable domain, filled in from reference TRBV9 and TRBJ2-3, reads DSGVTQTPKHLITATGQRVTLRCSPRSGDLSVYWYQQSLDQGLQFLIQYYNGEERAKGNILERFSAQQFPDLHSELNLSSLELGDSALYFCASTRGGGGRTTDTQYFGPGTRLTVL.